The TCR beta chain described here comes from a study of CD8+ T cells in alopecia areata (dated by TCRdb to the late 2010s). Regarding the research as a whole: Treated patients were enrolled in an open-label pilot trial of oral tofacitinib at 5 to 10 mg twice daily for moderate-to-severe alopecia areata. Patients received tofacitinib for 6 to 18 months and were then followed off drug for 6 months to check for delayed response and recurrence. High-throughput TCRbeta sequencing was used to examine T cell clonal expansion in alopecia areata in both the C3H/HeJ mouse model and human patients. Scalp tissue and sorted CD4+ and CD8+ peripheral blood T cells from patchy and totalis/universalis alopecia areata patients and from healthy controls were covered by human TCRbeta sequencing. Biopsies were taken from tofacitinib-treated patients at baseline and at 4 and 24 weeks of treatment, and a later scalp biopsy was taken in several of the tofacitinib-treated patients. Scalp clonality was compared across normal scalp (n=4), patchy alopecia areata scalp (n=8), and alopecia totalis/universalis scalp (n=8). RNA was obtained with the PAXgene miRNA kit for fixed scalp, the miRNeasy kit for PBMCs, and the RNeasy kit for mouse skin. immunoSEQ multiplex PCR using 35 Vbeta forward primers and 13 Jbeta reverse primers was used to amplify TCRbeta CDR3 regions. Summary of the overall study and its limitations: Higher clonality and more expanded CD8+ clones were observed in lesional scalp than in normal scalp, particularly in alopecia totalis/universalis, a finding suggestive of antigenic drive. Resident alphabeta T cells in normal human skin are also sequenced, complicating scalp TCR repertoire analysis, unlike mouse skin dominated by gammadelta T cells. Compared with mice, TCR sequences shared between patients were less clear, possibly partly because of HLA diversity across the patient population.

Concerning this clone: This receptor's antigen is unknown. Base-call qualities are not available, and no considerably larger clone is one nucleotide away.

Spanning cysteine to phenylalanine, the CDR3 consists of 12 amino acids. The entry retains the CDR3 DNA only, 36 bases that are in frame from base 1. CDR1 and CDR2, per the germline V gene, are MNHEY and SVGAGI. Between the V and J ends, shortened by 4 bases and 7 bases respectively, the junction contains 8 bases. Lesional scalp punch biopsies and peripheral blood were obtained from alopecia areata patients. PBMCs were isolated by density centrifugation and stained for CD3, CD4 and CD8, after which CD4+ and CD8+ T cells were sorted on a FACSAria. Library creation used the immunoSEQ multiplex PCR assay. RNA was extracted from all samples and reverse transcribed into cDNA as template for TCR sequencing. SuperScript III was used to make first-strand cDNA, primed with a 2:1 mix of oligo-dT and random hexamers. Amplification bias was assessed with a synthetic immune receptor repertoire, and residual bias was removed computationally. Under the source paper's analysis protocol: Raw reads were preprocessed to remove errors, and CDR3 was defined by IMGT conventions from the conserved cysteine to phenylalanine. Clonality was calculated as 1 minus Shannon entropy normalized by log2 of the number of productive unique TCRs. Scalp TCRbeta sequences were cross-referenced with sorted blood CD4 and CD8 repertoires so that the CD4 or CD8 identity of scalp clones could be inferred. Held by TCRdb, this immuneACCESS table contains in-frame sequences only and omits some clones. Under half of the omission traces to an unresolved V gene where checked; the cause of the rest is unknown. D and trimming were read from the DNA, whereas the V and J calls and clone size are those reported in that table. Here the sample has about 97,000 clones; 41% occur a single time. The leading ten clones occupy 1% to 1.5% of the sample.

The chain is made from TRBV6-5 and TRBJ1-5; the D gene identity is not certain. The material sequenced was CD4+ T cells sorted from blood. This sequence originates from a human donor with alopecia areata. DNA sequence: TGTGCCAGCAGTTTGAGAGGACAGCCCCAGCATTTT. Translated, it reads CASSLRGQPQHF.